This T cell receptor (beta chain) was captured in a study of blood T cell repertoires in COVID-19. CDR1 is SGHRS and CDR2 is YFSETQ in the germline V gene. Trimming stripped 3 bases from V and 4 bases from J, with 16 bases between. There are 15 residues in the CDR3. Libraries were prepared by immunoSEQ multiplex PCR; TCRdb keeps only in-frame clonotypes and omits some of them. This table has under 70,000 clones, more than 70% appearing once. The sample was PBMCs or T cells enriched from blood (not recorded which). This receptor was obtained from a woman aged 40 to 55 who had recovered from COVID-19. This sequence joins TRBV5-1 and TRBJ1-2; D is perhaps TRBD1 (5 bases). CDR3 DNA: TGCGCCAGCAGCTCCGAAGGGACTGGAGTCTATGGCTACACCTTC. Translating it yields CASSSEGTGVYGYTF.